Following are 3 T cell receptor beta chains from one sample sequenced in a study of response to subunit inactivated influenza vaccine. Each CDR3 protein is one row after TCRdb ran MiXCR on the RT-PCR reads. The sample lists 150,000 to 200,000 distinct CDR3 sequences, roughly 12% occurring once. This same sample was also taken into another study, of T cells expressing NK-cell markers. That source adds: 5'RACE template switching with UMIs generated TCR beta cDNA.

Material: CD8+ T cells sorted from PBMCs, obtained roughly 12 days after vaccination. These receptors all come from a man in his forties or fifties who received an inactivated influenza vaccine.

A few counts support this clonotype. V gene TRBV9 combines with J gene TRBJ2-1; 12 nucleotides line up with TRBD2. Trimming took 0 bases from V and 7 from J; bases not matched to a gene: 2. From germline, CDR1 is SGDLS and CDR2 YYNGEE. This CDR3 has 15 amino acids. CDR3 sequence (DNA): TGTGCCAGCAGCGTAGCTGGACTAGCGGGAAATGAGCAGTTCTTC. The encoded protein is CASSVAGLAGNEQFF.

This clonotype was counted a few times. The chain uses TRBV7-2 and TRBJ1-1; D possibly corresponds to TRBD1 (6 bases). Germline CDR1 and CDR2: SGHTA and FQGNSA. CDR3 length equals 14 residues. Between the trimmed V and J ends, which lost 0 bases and 4 bases, there was a span of 9 bases. CDR3 DNA sequence: TGTGCCAGCAGCTTAGCCGGACAGACCACTGAAGCTTTCTTT. Residues: CASSLAGQTTEAFF.

The V gene is TRBV6-1, the J gene TRBJ2-7; D might be TRBD1 or TRBD2, each matching 5 bases. CDR3 length: 13 amino acids. V was trimmed by 1 base and J by 4 bases, leaving 8 bases between them. Per the germline V gene, CDR1 is MNHNS and CDR2 is SASEGT. The CDR3 spells CASSEGGEYEQYF. The CDR3 bases are TGTGCCAGCAGTGAAGGAGGGGAATACGAGCAGTACTTC.